The T cell receptor (beta chain) under discussion was sequenced for a study of OX40 agonist ivuxolimab in advanced cancers. Sequencing was performed with immunoSEQ multiplex PCR; in TCRdb, only in-frame clones are kept and a portion is missing. The repertoire includes under 50,000 clones, approximately 88% of them detected once, and 3% to 4% sits in the top ten. As for this clone: Other nucleotide sequences in the sample specify the same CDR3.

This CDR3 comprises 14 residues. The germline V and J ends were trimmed by 0 bases and 5 bases, with 10 bases remaining between them. From germline, CDR1 is SEHNR and CDR2 FQNEAQ (reference sequence). The source material was CD4+ or CD8+ T cells sorted from blood, sampled in a trial of the OX40 agonist ivuxolimab. The sequence was collected from an adult with an advanced solid tumor such as melanoma, head and neck, liver or kidney cancer. The rearrangement joins TRBV7-9 to TRBJ2-5; D unclear. The CDR3 DNA reads as TGTGCCAGCAGCTTAGCAGCTGGGCGGGAGACCCAGTACTTC. This encodes CASSLAAGRETQYF.